A single T cell receptor (beta chain) is shown here with its context. The antigen it binds to is not known. Base qualities are not at hand, and no much larger clone is one base apart. The sample's time point label is to be understood as: pre-treatment baseline. Blood samples were taken before treatment (T0) and at week 3 (W3), following the first cycle of checkpoint blockade. Except for two patients with rapid clinical progression, response was assessed 12 weeks after the first infusion by RECIST 1.1; disease control meant complete response, partial response or stable disease. Any patient who had received prior systemic cancer treatment, was on concomitant immunosuppressant therapy or had synchronous other active malignancies was excluded. TCR beta was sequenced in both bulk PBMC and plasma cell-free DNA in order to track circulating cells as well as T cell turnover. Lymphoprep and SepMate tubes were used to isolate PBMC from blood, and red cell lysis was then performed. QIAamp DNA Blood Mini kits were used to extract DNA from PBMC and from sorted T cell subsets.

Reading the germline V gene gives CDR1 SGHRS and CDR2 YFSETQ. The CDR3 goes from the cysteine to the phenylalanine over 15 residues. Only CDR3 DNA remains: 45 bases, in frame from the first base. The V end loses 4 bases and the J end loses 6 bases, and a stretch of 19 bases separates them. Every bulk PBMC sample was loaded with the same fixed amount of approximately 0.35 ug of DNA. TCR beta CDR3 sequences were amplified from genomic DNA using the immunoSEQ TCRb Assay kit according to manufacturer instructions. The KAPA Library Quantification Kit for Illumina platforms was used to quantify the pooled libraries by qPCR. Sequencing of the pooled libraries was done on an Illumina NextSeq 500, with clustering at about 0.55-1.2 pM. The original pipeline was this. The TCR data were analyzed using immunoSEQ ANALYZER and the R LymphoSeq package. A rearrangement efficiency score was calculated as productive divided by the sum of productive and non-productive CDR3 sequences. Clonality was measured with the Gini coefficient and diversity with the Renyi index at alpha=1, compared pairwise between timepoints within each patient. In LymphoSeq, clonal relatedness was computed with an edit distance of 3 and repertoire similarity was computed with the Bhattacharyya coefficient. To classify response, a linear discriminant analysis based on week-3 changes in clonality and diversity was built with the R MASS and caret packages. Drawn from immuneACCESS, this table holds only the in-frame rearrangements with V and J called that TCRdb kept. Clones are partly lost; checked studies trace under half to an unresolved V gene and leave the rest unexplained. That table furnishes V, J and clone size, whereas the DNA furnished D and trimming. The sample includes approximately 23,000 clones, with roughly 86% observed a single time. The top ten clonotypes cover approximately 1.1% of the sample.

This entry comes from a study of blood T cell dynamics during melanoma immunotherapy (dated by TCRdb to 2020 to 2021). A note on the overall study: Patients with metastatic melanoma were treated with first-line pembrolizumab or nivolumab plus ipilimumab as standard of care in the United Kingdom. A training cohort was formed from consecutive patients, and a further independent group of patients from the same centre was pooled into an external validation set. Peripheral T cell receptor repertoires of metastatic melanoma patients were profiled before and after one cycle of checkpoint inhibitor therapy to find early correlates of response.

What the study reported, not specific to this receptor: The study was unable to establish whether the T cell clones driving the repertoire changes were melanoma-specific or instead reflected general immune activation. Patients who later achieved disease control showed a bifurcated PBMC repertoire reorganization at W3, with increased clonality or increased diversity, unlike progressors. The relatively small sample size was acknowledged as potentially limiting generalization of the results.

The chain was built from TRBV5-1 and TRBJ1-2; a tentative D call is TRBD1 (6 bases match). The specimen comprised blood, sampled from a patient treated with checkpoint blockade. The receptor's source is a human donor with melanoma. The DNA is TGCGCCAGCAGCCCACGGACAGAAGTGAAGGATGGCTACACCTTC. Its protein is CASSPRTEVKDGYTF.